These 23 T cell receptor beta chains were sequenced from one sample in a study of blood T cell repertoires in COVID-19. Here immunoSEQ multiplex PCR was the method, and the copy in TCRdb shows in-frame clones only, minus some. The sample contains about 120,000 clones, 75% to 90% of which appear only once. The material sequenced was peripheral blood. These TCRs come from a woman in her 70s with acute or convalescent COVID-19.

A word on this clone: Other nucleotide sequences from this sample produce the same CDR3. The chain links TRBV6-5 to TRBJ1-3; D perhaps matches TRBD1 (6 bases). The CDR3 runs 13 residues. The V and J ends lost 6 bases and 0 bases respectively, with 6 bases between them. Germline V lookup: CDR1 MNHEY, CDR2 SVGAGI. The CDR3 here is CASRQGSGNTIYF. In DNA, the CDR3 is TGTGCCAGCAGACAGGGCTCTGGAAACACCATATATTTT.

The sample holds one count of this clone. The rearrangement uses TRBV5-6 and TRBJ1-6, with D unclear. Germline loops: CDR1 SGHDT, CDR2 YYEEEE. V gave up 4 bases and J gave up 8 bases, with 10 bases separating them. The CDR3 length is 13 residues. CDR3 region: CASSIQLDSPLHF. The CDR3, as DNA: TGTGCCAGCAGCATCCAACTGGATTCACCCCTCCACTTT.

This chain joins TRBV28 and TRBJ2-7; TRBD1 aligns across 10 bases. V shed 5 bases, J shed 5 bases, and the junction held 9 bases outside the gene matches. The CDR3 runs 15 residues. Germline CDR1 MDHEN, CDR2 SYDVKM. CDR3 in amino acids: CASSTTGTGAHEQYF. The CDR3 DNA is TGTGCCAGCAGTACCACCGGGACAGGGGCCCACGAGCAGTACTTC.

The J gene is TRBJ1-2, the V gene TRBV5-1; TRBD1 aligns across 7 bases. Trimming took 4 bases from V and 5 from J; bases not matched to a gene: 11. The germline CDR1 and CDR2 sequences are SGHRS and YFSETQ. CDR3 length equals 15 residues. In DNA form, the CDR3 reads TGCGCCAGCAGCCCCCTAGGGGCAGGGGGGTATGGCTACACCTTC. Translated: CASSPLGAGGYGYTF.

The rearrangement joins TRBV28 to TRBJ1-1; D possibly corresponds to TRBD1 (5 bases). The germline CDR1 and CDR2 sequences are MDHEN and SYDVKM. The CDR3 length is 13 residues. The V end was cut by 5 bases, the J end by 8 bases, with 15 bases between. CDR3 nucleotides: TGTGCCAGCAGTCTACCGGAGACAGCCGAAGCTTTCTTT. This encodes CASSLPETAEAFF.

The chain recombines TRBV12-3 or TRBV12-4 with TRBJ1-3; D uncertain. Trimming cost V 8 bases and J 0 bases, with 8 bases left between them. The length of the CDR3 is 13 residues. The CDR3 DNA follows: TGTGCCAGCGCCCGCGTCTCTGGAAACACCATATATTTT. It is translated as CASARVSGNTIYF.

The chain is built from TRBV19 and TRBJ1-4; perhaps TRBD1 as D (6 bases). CDR3 length: 15 residues. CDR1 and CDR2 from the germline V gene are LNHDA and SQIVND (reference sequence). The V end lost 6 bases, the J end lost 3 bases, and 14 bases lay between the germline ends. The DNA of the CDR3 is TGTGCCAGTAGCCCCCAGGGGTTTTCTAATGAAAAACTGTTTTTT. Translation: CASSPQGFSNEKLFF. Based on the CDR3 plus reference TRBV19 and TRBJ1-4, the full variable domain is DGGITQSPKYLFRKEGQNVTLSCEQNLNHDAMYWYRQDPGQGLRLIYYSQIVNDFQKGDIAEGYSVSREKKESFPLTVTSAQKNPTAFYLCASSPQGFSNEKLFFGSGTQLSVL.

This chain connects TRBV5-6 to TRBJ1-1, with a weak D call TRBD1 (5 bases). CDR3 length equals 12 residues. V lost 4 bases and J lost 10, with 14 bases in between. CDR1 and CDR2 from the germline V gene are SGHDT and YYEEEE. The CDR3 sequence: CASSARAVTAFF. The DNA of the CDR3 is TGTGCCAGCAGCGCCAGGGCCGTAACAGCTTTCTTT.

The gene calls are TRBV6-5 and TRBJ2-1; D uncertain. This CDR3 region has 14 residues. The V and J ends lost 0 bases and 9 bases respectively, with 12 bases between them. Looked up from germline, CDR1 is MNHEY and CDR2 is SVGAGI. The CDR3 reads CASSYSRGIGEQFF. The CDR3 region has the DNA TGTGCCAGCAGTTACTCGAGAGGTATCGGTGAGCAGTTCTTC.

The chain joins TRBV3-1 (or the pseudogene TRBV3-2) to TRBJ1-5; 7 bases are a match to TRBD1. Germline trimming cut 0 bases from V and 3 bases from J; bases unmatched to any gene: 5. The CDR3 is 16 amino acids. CDR1 and CDR2 from the germline V gene are LGHDT and YNNKEL (reference sequence). CDR3 nucleotides: TGTGCCAGCAGCCAAGACACAGGGGTTGACAATCAGCCCCAGCATTTT. It translates to CASSQDTGVDNQPQHF.

The chain is built from TRBV18 and TRBJ1-4, with D maybe TRBD1 (6 bases). V was pared by 3 bases and J by 8 bases, with 10 bases between. This CDR3 is 13 amino acids long. Germline lookup yields CDR1 KGHSH and CDR2 LQKENI. CDR3 in DNA: TGTGCCAGCTCACCGGGGACACAGGAAAAACTGTTTTTT. This encodes CASSPGTQEKLFF.

The chain uses TRBV5-4 and TRBJ2-5; D gene uncertain. Per the germline V gene, CDR1 is SGHNT and CDR2 is YYREEE (reference sequence). Between the trimmed V and J ends, which lost 6 bases and 5 bases, there was a span of 14 bases. This CDR3 contains 13 residues. CDR3 protein: CASTSWAYETQYF. Written as DNA, the CDR3 is TGTGCCAGCACCTCCTGGGCGTATGAGACCCAGTACTTC.

The chain couples TRBV18 to TRBJ1-2; no reliable D call. The CDR3 runs to 13 residues. Germline CDR1 KGHSH, CDR2 LQKENI. The V end lost 0 bases, the J end lost 7 bases, and 9 bases lay between the germline ends. Written as DNA, the CDR3 is TGTGCCAGCTCACCACCTGTCGGGGTTGGCTACACCTTC. Translating it yields CASSPPVGVGYTF.

The chain joins TRBV11-2 to TRBJ1-2, with a tentative D call TRBD1 (5 bases). Trimming removed 5 bases from V and 2 bases from J, with 9 bases in between. Germline CDR1 SGHAT, CDR2 FQNNGV. This CDR3 contains 13 residues. The CDR3 sequence: CASSAGPNYGYTF. CDR3 nucleotides: TGTGCCAGCAGCGCGGGGCCCAACTATGGCTACACCTTC.

The chain is built from TRBV19 and TRBJ1-1, with D uncertain. Between the trimmed V and J ends, which lost 3 bases and 1 base, there was a span of 9 bases. The CDR3 is 14 amino acids. CDR1 is LNHDA and CDR2 is SQIVND in the germline V gene (reference sequence). This CDR3 is CASSIGGENTEAFF. The CDR3 DNA is TGTGCCAGTAGTATCGGCGGGGAGAACACTGAAGCTTTCTTT. Full variable domain (remainder filled in from reference TRBV19 and TRBJ1-1): DGGITQSPKYLFRKEGQNVTLSCEQNLNHDAMYWYRQDPGQGLRLIYYSQIVNDFQKGDIAEGYSVSREKKESFPLTVTSAQKNPTAFYLCASSIGGENTEAFFGQGTRLTVV.

The chain employs TRBV10-2 and TRBJ2-7, with 9 nucleotides matching TRBD2. Germline V CDR1 and CDR2: WSHSY, SAAADI. The CDR3 spans 13 residues. With 7 bases clipped from V and 3 bases from J, the junction kept 4 bases outside the gene matches. The CDR3 DNA sequence: TGCGCCAGCACTTCAGCGGGGGGCTACGAGCAGTACTTC. Amino acids: CASTSAGGYEQYF.

The chain carries TRBV12-3 or TRBV12-4 and TRBJ1-2; D ambiguous. V lost 2 bases, J lost 8 bases, and 12 bases lay in between. The CDR3 has 13 residues. The CDR3 protein is CASSLTTSVGYTF. CDR3 bases: TGTGCCAGCAGTTTAACCACTAGCGTGGGCTACACCTTC.

The chain couples TRBV11-2 to TRBJ2-1; the match to TRBD2 covers 12 bases. Germline loops: CDR1 SGHAT, CDR2 FQNNGV. J was trimmed by 4 bases and V by 1 base; bases with no gene match: 5. The CDR3 contains 17 residues. The CDR3 protein is CASSLGPGLAGYNEQFF. The DNA of the CDR3 is TGTGCCAGCAGCTTAGGGCCTGGACTAGCGGGGTACAATGAGCAGTTCTTC.

This chain uses TRBV19 with TRBJ2-1; 8 nucleotides align to TRBD2. V trimming: 5 bases; J trimming: 7 bases; junction bases outside the gene matches: 13. This CDR3 has 16 residues. Germline lookup yields CDR1 LNHDA and CDR2 SQIVND (reference sequence). CDR3 sequence: CASSSQASGGENEQFF. The CDR3, as DNA: TGTGCCAGTAGTTCCCAGGCGTCCGGGGGGGAAAATGAGCAGTTCTTC.

The rearrangement uses TRBV6-5 and TRBJ1-1; the match to TRBD1 covers 10 bases. Germline assignment: CDR1 MNHEY and CDR2 SVGAGI. V was pared by 2 bases and J by 0 bases, with 3 bases of the junction left unmatched. CDR3 length equals 16 residues. The CDR3 coding sequence is TGTGCCAGCAGTTACGGGACAGGGGCATTGAACACTGAAGCTTTCTTT. It is translated as CASSYGTGALNTEAFF.

This clone was recorded once. The rearrangement uses TRBV19 and TRBJ2-7, with TRBD1 as a possible D gene (6 bases). This CDR3 has 14 amino acids. CDR1 is LNHDA, CDR2 SQIVND, per germline (reference sequence). V dropped 6 bases and J dropped 0 bases, with 12 bases sitting between them. This chain's CDR3 is CASRTGPPSYEQYF. CDR3 sequence (DNA): TGTGCCAGTAGAACAGGGCCACCCTCCTACGAGCAGTACTTC.

V usage is TRBV30 and J usage is TRBJ2-7, with 11 bases matching TRBD2. With V trimmed by 2 bases and J by 7 bases, 7 bases remained unmatched. Germline assignment: CDR1 GTSNPN and CDR2 SVGIG (reference sequence). The CDR3 runs 14 residues. CDR3 nucleotides: TGTGCCTGGAGTCTTAGCGGGGGGGCCCGAGAGCAGTACTTC. It is translated as CAWSLSGGAREQYF.

The chain recombines TRBV19 with TRBJ1-5; 9 bases map to TRBD1. V gave up 7 bases and J gave up 7 bases; unmatched junction bases: 11. From germline, CDR1 is LNHDA and CDR2 SQIVND (reference sequence). There are 15 residues in the CDR3. CDR3 nucleotide sequence: TGTGCCAGTACACCCACAGGGGGCGCAGGGCAGCCCCAGCATTTT. Translating it yields CASTPTGGAGQPQHF.